A single sample is the source of the 15 T cell receptor beta chains below, sequenced in a study of cytomegalovirus exposure and HLA in healthy donors. The PCR used 60 Vbeta and 13 Jbeta primers. Only in-frame clones appear in the TCRdb table, and some are missing; sequencing was by immunoSEQ multiplex PCR. The sample carries about 70,000 clones, more than 80% recorded once. Sequencing used PBMCs. These receptors were obtained from a woman in her thirties in good health and CMV-seropositive.

The chain couples TRBV10-1 to TRBJ1-1; D is unclear. The V end lost 2 bases, the J end lost 0 bases, and 13 bases lay between the germline ends. This CDR3 has 16 residues. Germline CDR1 WNHNN, CDR2 SYGVQD (reference sequence). The CDR3 DNA follows: TGCGCCAGCAGTGAGCACAGACAAGTCATGAACACTGAAGCTTTCTTT. Translating it yields CASSEHRQVMNTEAFF.

This clone occurred once. The chain is built from TRBV18 and TRBJ1-1, with 8 bases that match TRBD1. V shed 5 bases and J 0 bases; nucleotides not matched to a gene: 8. The CDR3 length is 16 residues. Germline V gives CDR1 KGHSH, CDR2 LQKENI. CDR3 sequence (DNA): TGTGCCAGCTCAGTGCAGGGGGCGTCCATGAACACTGAAGCTTTCTTT. Protein product: CASSVQGASMNTEAFF.

The chain couples TRBV18 to TRBJ1-1, with 7 positions matching TRBD1. V was clipped by 3 bases and J by 11 bases; unmatched bases: 9. Germline CDR1 KGHSH, CDR2 LQKENI. The CDR3 loop spans 13 amino acids. The CDR3 DNA reads as TGTGCCAGCTCACCTTACAAGGGGGCCGACGCTTTCTTT. Translated, it gives CASSPYKGADAFF.

The chain carries TRBV29-1 and TRBJ2-1; TRBD2 is a possible D gene (6 bases). The CDR3 is 16 amino acids. Looked up from germline, CDR1 is SQVTM and CDR2 is ANQGSEA. The germline V and J ends were trimmed by 7 bases and 0 bases, with 19 bases remaining between them. The CDR3: CSAPRLEKDSYNEQFF. The CDR3, as DNA: TGCAGCGCTCCGAGACTAGAAAAAGACTCCTACAATGAGCAGTTCTTC.

The rearrangement joins TRBV6-1 to TRBJ2-7, with 7 positions matching TRBD1. The germline gives CDR1 MNHNS, CDR2 SASEGT. This CDR3 comprises 12 residues. The V gene end was trimmed by 7 bases and the J gene end by 4 bases; junction bases not matched to a gene: 4. Written as DNA, the CDR3 is TGTGCCAGCAAGGGGACAGTTTACGAGCAGTACTTC. Translating gives CASKGTVYEQYF.

The chain has TRBV27 and TRBJ1-5; 9 bases map to TRBD1. From germline, CDR1 is MNHEY and CDR2 SMNVEV (reference sequence). J gave up 2 bases and V 5 bases, and 4 bases lay outside the gene matches. This CDR3 has 15 amino acids. The CDR3 region is CASSTGGAGNQPQHF. The CDR3 coding sequence is TGTGCCAGCAGTACAGGGGGCGCAGGCAATCAGCCCCAGCATTTT.

The J gene is TRBJ2-7, the V gene TRBV5-8; D is uncertain. Germline CDR1 and CDR2: SGHTS and YDEGEE. Trimming left V 0 bases short and J 0 bases short, with 7 bases between. This CDR3 spans 14 amino acids. The CDR3 is CASSLGHSSYEQYF. The CDR3, as DNA: TGTGCCAGCAGCTTGGGACATAGCTCCTACGAGCAGTACTTC.

The rearrangement uses TRBV5-4 and TRBJ2-3, with D maybe TRBD2 (6 bases). With 4 bases removed from V and 4 bases from J, the gap between germline ends came to 16 bases. Germline V gene sequence: CDR1 SGHNT, CDR2 YYREEE (reference sequence). The CDR3 loop spans 15 amino acids. The CDR3 nucleotides are TGTGCCAGCAGCCCGGCTGACCGGGAGCCAGATACGCAGTATTTT. Encoded protein: CASSPADREPDTQYF.

This rearrangement joins TRBV5-1 to TRBJ1-2, with 7 bases matching TRBD1. The length of the CDR3 is 12 residues. Germline CDR1 is SGHRS and CDR2 is YFSETQ. V was clipped by 2 bases and J by 8 bases; unmatched bases: 3. The CDR3 DNA reads TGCGCCAGCAGCTTTACAGGGGACGGCTACACCTTC. It yields the protein CASSFTGDGYTF.

The gene calls are TRBV12-5 and TRBJ2-7; D not resolved. V lost 0 bases and J lost 2, with 5 bases in between. Germline V gene data show CDR1 as LGHNT and CDR2 as FRNRAP. The CDR3 contains 13 residues. CDR3 loop: CASGLVQTYEQYF. CDR3 nucleotide sequence: TGTGCTAGTGGTTTGGTACAGACCTACGAGCAGTACTTC.

This chain connects TRBV6-1 to TRBJ2-3; 7 bases align to TRBD2. Looked up from germline, CDR1 is MNHNS and CDR2 is SASEGT. The CDR3 sequence is 15 residues long. With V trimmed by 1 base and J by 2 bases, 3 bases remained unmatched. DNA for the CDR3: TGTGCCAGCAGTGAAGAGCGGGAAACCACAGATACGCAGTATTTT. It yields the protein CASSEERETTDTQYF.

The J gene is TRBJ2-7, the V gene TRBV7-9; TRBD1 matches at 7 bases. V trimming: 1 base; J trimming: 0 bases; junction bases outside the gene matches: 9. CDR1 SEHNR and CDR2 FQNEAQ come from the germline V gene (reference sequence). The CDR3 is 17 amino acids. CDR3 DNA sequence: TGTGCCAGCAGCTTAGGAGGGGGACAGTTAAGCTCCTACGAGCAGTACTTC. Amino acid sequence: CASSLGGGQLSSYEQYF.

In its sample, this clone was seen once. The rearrangement uses TRBV23-1 and TRBJ2-1; maybe TRBD2 (5 bases). TRBV23-1 is known as an ORF, though its function is uncertain. This CDR3 spans 12 amino acids. The V end lost 4 bases, the J end lost 6 bases, and 7 bases lay between the germline ends. The CDR3 sequence: CASSPLANEQFF. The CDR3 nucleotides read TGCGCCAGCAGTCCCCTAGCCAATGAGCAGTTCTTC.

The chain joins TRBV7-9 to TRBJ1-2; 9 nucleotides line up with TRBD1. There are 16 residues in the CDR3. J was trimmed by 3 bases and V by 0 bases; bases with no gene match: 5. CDR1 and CDR2 from the germline V gene are SEHNR and FQNEAQ (reference sequence). CDR3: CASSLAGTGLDYGYTF. The CDR3 bases are TGTGCCAGCAGCTTAGCCGGGACAGGGCTTGACTATGGCTACACCTTC.

The chain is built from TRBV27 and TRBJ2-1; 10 positions match TRBD2. V lost 3 bases and J lost 2; bases outside the gene matches: 1. This CDR3 contains 15 residues. Germline CDR1 reads MNHEY; CDR2 reads SMNVEV (reference sequence). The CDR3 coding sequence is TGTGCCAGCAGTTTCGGACTAGCGGCCTACAATGAGCAGTTCTTC. Its protein is CASSFGLAAYNEQFF.